This T cell receptor (beta chain) was identified during a study of shared clonotypes between healthy human individuals. Study as a whole: Per donor, three plates held CD4 naive cells, three held CD4 memory, two held CD8 naive and one held CD8 memory. Points from the study as a whole: Expectations were that clonotype sharing among donors would be affected by sequencing depth.

Comments on this clone: The target antigen is unknown.

This CDR3 has 15 amino acids. Trimming removed 5 bases at V and 0 bases at J, with 14 bases between. The V gene's germline CDR1 is MDHEN and CDR2 SYDVKM. Among the donors, all were Caucasian adults who lived in Nashville, Tennessee. TCRdb's copy holds only in-frame clones and misses some; the assay was immunoSEQ multiplex PCR. This repertoire shows 2 million to 2.5 million clones, around 90% found once; its top ten account for about 0.36%. The chain uses TRBV28 and TRBJ2-7; D ambiguous. Sequencing used naive CD4+ T cells from PBMCs. Subset reported: CD45RA+ positively selected. The clonotype was recovered from a young man in good health. Some clones in this sample may be carry-over from other donors' samples. CDR3 loop: CASSATLLSSYEQYF. DNA of the CDR3: TGTGCCAGCAGTGCTACCCTCTTGAGCTCCTACGAGCAGTACTTC.